A selection of T cell receptor beta chains follows, all from one sample in a study of blood T cells in healthy people across ages. TCRdb ran MiXCR on the 5' RACE reads and lists one entry per CDR3 protein. The sample has about 1,600,000 distinct CDR3 sequences; roughly 45% are singletons. Sequencing was done on a sample of blood. The receptors come from a young woman in good health. Both conserved end residues are part of each CDR3. A row's size may be missing; if present it is once, few, many or a size class.

clone_size | v_call | cdr3_aa
. | TRBV19 | CASSDGQGIDIQYF
. | TRBV14 | CASSQQYDEQYF
. | TRBV5-5 | CASSLGRSLADTQYF
few | TRBV4-1 | CASSRMPGLAFYEQYF
few | TRBV4-1 | CASSQDRWETGGRIYGYTF
. | TRBV6-8 | CASRSGTSGINEQFF
many | TRBV20-1 | CSASGGGSYEQYF
. | TRBV5-1 | CASSLGVGLNEQYF
many | TRBV4-1 | CASSLRTDSYEQYF
. | TRBV12-3/TRBV12-4 | CASSLSYGLAGNYEQYF
. | TRBV2 | CASPRGLGGDEQFF
. | TRBV19 | CASSITGGTYEQYF
. | TRBV6-2/TRBV6-3 | CASSYSRLAGGLPYNEQFF
few | TRBV20-1 | CSARLGAGDPYEQYF
. | TRBV7-2 | CASSPVLTNYGYTF
. | TRBV5-1 | CASSFQVGSTDTQYF
few | TRBV20-1 | CSAIRTGATDTQYF
many | TRBV10-3 | CAATGRLNTEAFF
once | TRBV3-1 | CASSLRDRGLAYEQYF
. | TRBV28 | CASSFVVAKNIQYF
. | TRBV5-4 | CASSKSQGVAHGYTF
. | TRBV6-6 | CATSRETGGVGGEQFF
few | TRBV12-3/TRBV12-4 | CASSTRENNEQFF
. | TRBV4-1 | CASSQDGGSAYEQYF
few | TRBV12-3/TRBV12-4 | CASSPWTGTGNTIYF
. | TRBV6-1 | CASSVRGQEGPRSPLHF
. | TRBV6-4 | CASSEPPPAGGGTDTQYF
few | TRBV7-3 | CASSSKGGSGGYTQYF
. | TRBV15 | CATSRVRDTSYEQYF
few | TRBV2 | CASSDGLVFEQYF
. | TRBV6-6 | CASSPTGRGGYTF
few | TRBV27 | CASSADRGNGYTF
few | TRBV5-1 | CASSFRLAGSFNEQFF
. | TRBV4-1 | CASSLQGAIAEAFF
. | TRBV12-3/TRBV12-4 | CASSFWGSNQPQHF
. | TRBV25-1 | CASSEYLGNEQYF
few | TRBV29-1 | CSGRVITEAFF
few | TRBV20-1 | CSAPGQGVTDTQYF